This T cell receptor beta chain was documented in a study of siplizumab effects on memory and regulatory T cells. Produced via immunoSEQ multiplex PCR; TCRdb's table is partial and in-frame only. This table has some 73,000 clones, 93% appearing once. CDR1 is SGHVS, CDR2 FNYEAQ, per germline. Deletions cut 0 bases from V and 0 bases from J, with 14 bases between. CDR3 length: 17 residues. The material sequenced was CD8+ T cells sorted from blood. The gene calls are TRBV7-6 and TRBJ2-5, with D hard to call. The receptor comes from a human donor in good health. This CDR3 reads CASSLADPSWNQETQYF. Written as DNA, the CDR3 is TGTGCCAGCAGCTTAGCCGACCCATCATGGAACCAAGAGACCCAGTACTTC.